The present T cell receptor beta chain was sequenced within a study of T cell repertoires in cytomegalovirus infection. Study-wide findings and caveats: The ex vivo response was dominated by HLA-C-restricted CMV-specific TCR beta clonotypes.

Only a few counts were recorded for this clonotype. Its antigen is still unknown. Germline CDR1 reads SGHDN; CDR2 reads FVKESK. V was pared by 3 bases and J by 2 bases, with 9 bases between. The CDR3 runs 14 residues. In TCRdb, the reads were re-called with MiXCR into one record per CDR3 protein. The top ten hold less than 10% of the sample, which has approximately 630,000 distinct CDR3 sequences, more than 20% seen once. The sequence was obtained from a human donor in good health (CMV status not recorded). Some clones in this sample may be carry-over from other donors' samples. The sequencing sample was made of CD8+ T cells from PBMCs. The J gene is TRBJ2-3, the V gene TRBV14, with D unresolved. The CDR3 is CASSHPRATDTQYF. Written as DNA, the CDR3 is TGTGCCAGCAGCCATCCTAGGGCCACAGATACGCAGTATTTT. Filled out from reference TRBV14 and TRBJ2-3, the complete variable domain reads EAGVTQFPSHSVIEKGQTVTLRCDPISGHDNLYWYRRVMGKEIKFLLHFVKESKQDESGMPNNRFLAERTGGTYSTLKVQPAELEDSGVYFCASSHPRATDTQYFGPGTRLTVL.